Reported below is one T cell receptor (beta chain). What it recognizes is unknown. The data stem from a study of blood T cells in healthy people across ages. With a J-beta primer mix and a sample-barcoded 5' primer, a second PCR ran roughly 6 to 11 cycles. MiXCR was run by TCRdb on the 5' RACE reads, yielding one entry per CDR3 protein. This sample has approximately 800,000 distinct CDR3 sequences, with under 80% found just once. General study results and limits: Any conclusive comparison of naive versus antigen-experienced cells was prevented by using unsorted PBMCs.

Sequencing was carried out using blood. This TCR derives from a man aged 25 to 40 in good health.

CDR3 protein: CASSLVVTEAFF. DNA of the CDR3: TGTGCCAGCAGCTTGGTCGTGACTGAAGCTTTCTTT. The chain recombines TRBV5-5 with TRBJ1-1; D unresolved. Trimming took 0 bases from V and 5 from J, leaving 5 bases between them. This CDR3 comprises 12 residues. The germline gives CDR1 SGHKS, CDR2 YYEKEE (reference sequence).